This entry lists 13 T cell receptor beta chains sequenced from one sample in a study of CD8 T cells in Susac syndrome. When the RNA was reverse transcribed, random hexamers were used with an input of about 0.5 to 1 ug. TCRdb ran MiXCR on the immunoSEQ multiplex PCR reads and lists one entry per CDR3 protein. This sample has approximately 120,000 distinct CDR3 sequences, with 90% to 95% found just once. The sample consisted of CD4+ T cells from PBMCs. These receptors originate from a human donor in good health.

The genes are TRBV6-8 and TRBJ1-2; D gene unclear. CDR1 and CDR2 from the germline V gene are MNHGY and SAAAGT. V lost 11 bases to trimming and J lost 7 bases, with 14 bases between them. The CDR3 extends over 11 amino acids. The CDR3, as DNA: TGTGCCCTGGAGGGAAACGTTGGCTACACCTTC. It yields the protein CALEGNVGYTF.

CDR3 bases: TGTGCCAGCGGGACGAGAAGAGGGACTGAAGCTTTCTTT. Amino acid sequence: CASGTRRGTEAFF. The chain is built from TRBV7-9 and TRBJ1-1; possible D gene TRBD1, 5 bases. This CDR3 has 13 amino acids. Germline loops: CDR1 SEHNR, CDR2 FQNEAQ (reference sequence). With 8 bases removed from V and 5 bases from J, the gap between germline ends came to 15 bases.

V and J are TRBV10-3 and TRBJ2-7, with a tentative D call TRBD1 (5 bases). Trimming left V 2 bases short and J 5 bases short, with 22 bases between. CDR3 length: 17 residues. Per the germline V gene, CDR1 is ENHRY and CDR2 is SYGVKD. For the CDR3, the DNA is TGTGCCATCAGTGAGACAGAGCTCGACAGAGAGTTCCACGAGCAGTACTTC. Its protein is CAISETELDREFHEQYF.

The chain recombines TRBV13 with TRBJ2-3, with D possibly being TRBD2 (6 bases). In germline, CDR1 is PRHDT, CDR2 FYEKMQ (reference sequence). Trimming shortened V by 3 bases and J by 4 bases, and 17 bases separated the two germline ends. This CDR3 is 16 amino acids long. The CDR3 spells CASSFGSGGHADTQYF. DNA for the CDR3: TGTGCCAGCAGCTTTGGAAGCGGAGGGCACGCAGATACGCAGTATTTT.

The rearrangement links TRBV30 to TRBJ2-3, with 7 bases fitting TRBD2. The CDR3 is 14 amino acids. The germline gives CDR1 GTSNPN, CDR2 SVGIG (reference sequence). V shed 5 bases, J shed 2 bases, and the junction held 7 bases outside the gene matches. The CDR3 protein is CAWGSSGLTDTQYF. The CDR3 nucleotides are TGTGCCTGGGGGTCTAGCGGCCTCACAGATACGCAGTATTTT.

CDR3 in DNA: TGCACCGGCTGGGTAGCGGGCACAGATACGCAGTATTTT. Residues: CTGWVAGTDTQYF. The V call is TRBV29-1, the J call TRBJ2-3; perhaps TRBD2 as D (6 bases). This CDR3 contains 13 residues. Germline V gene lookup returns CDR1 SQVTM and CDR2 ANQGSEA.

The chain employs TRBV9 and TRBJ2-1, with D perhaps TRBD2 (5 bases). Looked up from germline, CDR1 is SGDLS and CDR2 is YYNGEE. Trimming took 6 bases from V and 2 from J, leaving 12 bases between them. The CDR3 extends over 14 amino acids. In DNA form, the CDR3 reads TGTGCCAGCACGGCGGGTTTTACCTACAATGAGCAGTTCTTC. This translates into CASTAGFTYNEQFF. The full variable domain, in which reference TRBV9 and TRBJ2-1 provide the parts outside the CDR3, is DSGVTQTPKHLITATGQRVTLRCSPRSGDLSVYWYQQSLDQGLQFLIQYYNGEERAKGNILERFSAQQFPDLHSELNLSSLELGDSALYFCASTAGFTYNEQFFGPGTRLTVL.

The chain is built from TRBV6-5 and TRBJ1-1; 10 nucleotides align to TRBD1. V gave up 3 bases and J gave up 3 bases; unmatched junction bases: 4. CDR3 length: 15 amino acids. Germline lookup yields CDR1 MNHEY and CDR2 SVGAGI. CDR3 loop: CASSYRGQGYTEAFF. CDR3 sequence (DNA): TGTGCCAGCAGTTATCGGGGACAGGGGTACACTGAAGCTTTCTTT.

The table lists this clonotype with a count of one. The chain employs TRBV19 and TRBJ2-1, with 13 positions matching TRBD2. CDR3 length equals 16 residues. The germline gives CDR1 LNHDA, CDR2 SQIVND (reference sequence). V gave up 5 bases and J gave up 13 bases; unmatched junction bases: 14. The CDR3 DNA sequence: TGTGCCAGTAGTTTCCGGACTAGCGGGGGAGACACCTCACAGTTCTTC. Its translation: CASSFRTSGGDTSQFF.

The rearrangement uses TRBV5-1 and TRBJ2-1, with 9 bases matching TRBD2. J was trimmed by 3 bases and V by 7 bases; bases with no gene match: 11. CDR1 and CDR2 (germline): SGHRS, YFSETQ. CDR3 size: 16 residues. The CDR3 bases are TGCGCCAGCGGAGAGGGAGGACTAGCGCACTACAATGAGCAGTTCTTC. Protein sequence: CASGEGGLAHYNEQFF.

This chain uses TRBV29-1 with TRBJ2-3, with D possibly being TRBD1 (5 bases). The length of the CDR3 is 17 residues. Trimming shortened V by 0 bases and J by 0 bases, and 16 bases separated the two germline ends. CDR1 is SQVTM, CDR2 ANQGSEA, per germline. This CDR3 is CSVEEAREGASTDTQYF. The CDR3 DNA follows: TGCAGCGTTGAAGAAGCCAGGGAAGGGGCCAGCACAGATACGCAGTATTTT.

The rearrangement links TRBV2 to TRBJ1-2; D might be TRBD1 (5 bases). The germline V and J ends were trimmed by 4 bases and 0 bases, with 15 bases remaining between them. The CDR3 has 16 amino acids. Germline-derived CDR1 and CDR2 are SNHLY and FYNNEI. The CDR3 region has the DNA TGTGCCAGCAGTGGTGGGACGCCTCTTCCTAACTATGGCTACACCTTC. Protein product: CASSGGTPLPNYGYTF.

This rearrangement joins TRBV18 to TRBJ2-3; 10 bases agree with TRBD2. The CDR3 covers 17 residues. Germline trimming cut 2 bases from V and 6 bases from J; bases unmatched to any gene: 11. From germline, CDR1 is KGHSH and CDR2 LQKENI. CDR3 amino acids: CASSPIEASGRVDTQYF. The CDR3 DNA follows: TGTGCCAGCTCACCAATCGAAGCGAGCGGGAGGGTTGATACGCAGTATTTT.